The 22 T cell receptor beta chains presented below share a single source sample, sequenced in a study of T cell repertoires in cytomegalovirus infection. TCRdb independently ran MiXCR on the reads; one entry per CDR3 protein. The sample has around 290,000 distinct CDR3 sequences, roughly 26% seen once. The sequenced sample consisted of PBMCs. All receptors derive from a human donor in good health (CMV status not recorded). Some clones in this sample may be carry-over from other donors' samples.

This clonotype was counted a few times. The chain couples TRBV29-1 to TRBJ2-7, with D perhaps TRBD1 (6 bases). CDR1 and CDR2 (germline): SQVTM, ANQGSEA. CDR3 length equals 11 residues. Trimming left V 6 bases short and J 3 bases short, with 9 bases between. The CDR3 protein is CSVQGNYEQYF. CDR3 DNA: TGCAGCGTACAGGGTAACTACGAGCAGTACTTC.

This clonotype has more than one count but fewer than ten. The chain is built from TRBV10-3 and TRBJ1-6; D is unclear. Trimming took off 3 bases at V and 6 bases at J, with 3 bases between the two ends. CDR3 length: 12 amino acids. CDR1 is ENHRY, CDR2 SYGVKD, per germline. The CDR3 DNA is TGTGCCATCAGTGATGGTAATTCACCCCTCCACTTT. As protein: CAISDGNSPLHF.

This clonotype has a count of ten or more. The chain joins TRBV7-2 to TRBJ2-3, with 11 bases aligning to TRBD2. Germline lookup yields CDR1 SGHTA and CDR2 FQGNSA. J gave up 5 bases and V 6 bases, and 10 bases lay outside the gene matches. CDR3 size: 16 residues. The CDR3 loop is CASRRAGTSGKDTQYF. The CDR3 nucleotides read TGTGCCAGCAGACGAGCCGGGACTAGCGGAAAAGATACGCAGTATTTT.

This rearrangement joins TRBV12-5 to TRBJ1-1; TRBD1 aligns across 9 bases. Trimming removed 6 bases from V and 3 bases from J; junction bases left unmatched: 2. The CDR3 covers 13 residues. The germline gives CDR1 LGHNT, CDR2 FRNRAP. CDR3 in DNA: TGTGCTAGTGGCGGGGACAGGGACACTGAAGCTTTCTTT. Amino acids: CASGGDRDTEAFF. The variable domain in full, completed from reference TRBV12-5 and TRBJ1-1, reads DARVTQTPRHKVTEMGQEVTMRCQPILGHNTVFWYRQTMMQGLELLAYFRNRAPLDDSGMPKDRFSAEMPDATLATLKIQPSEPRDSAVYFCASGGDRDTEAFFGQGTRLTVV.

This clonotype occurred a few times. V and J are TRBV5-1 and TRBJ1-5; tentatively, D is TRBD1 (6 bases). V was trimmed by 4 bases and J by 1 base, leaving 12 bases between them. CDR1 is SGHRS, CDR2 YFSETQ, per germline. The CDR3 spans 15 residues. The CDR3 DNA reads as TGCGCCAGCAGCGTGGCGGGGGGCAGCAATCAGCCCCAGCATTTT. This codes for CASSVAGGSNQPQHF.

The gene calls are TRBV10-3 and TRBJ2-7; D unclear. Germline CDR1 reads ENHRY; CDR2 reads SYGVKD. The CDR3 extends over 14 amino acids. Deletions cut 0 bases from V and 7 bases from J, with 13 bases between. CDR3 DNA sequence: TGTGCCATCAGTGAGTCGAGACAAATCGGGGAGCAGTACTTC. Translated, it gives CAISESRQIGEQYF.

This clonotype appeared a single time. This chain connects TRBV18 to TRBJ2-1; 11 positions agree with TRBD2. CDR3 size: 15 residues. Trimming removed 6 bases from V and 9 bases from J; junction bases left unmatched: 10. CDR1 and CDR2 (germline): KGHSH, LQKENI. The CDR3 nucleotides read TGTGCCAGCTCGAGCGAACTAGCGGGAGTTGGTGAGCAGTTCTTC. Protein sequence: CASSSELAGVGEQFF.

This chain connects TRBV24-1 to TRBJ2-5, with D tentatively TRBD1 or TRBD2 (5 bases each). Between the trimmed V and J ends, which lost 4 bases and 10 bases, there was a span of 9 bases. This CDR3 comprises 11 residues. Per the germline V gene, CDR1 is KGHDR and CDR2 is SFDVKD. The CDR3 here is CATSEGTGQYF. DNA of the CDR3: TGTGCCACCAGTGAAGGGACGGGCCAGTACTTC.

This clonotype showed up just a few times. The rearrangement links TRBV28 to TRBJ1-6, with TRBD1 matching over 9 bases. Germline loops: CDR1 MDHEN, CDR2 SYDVKM. The CDR3 is made up of 15 amino acids. The V gene end was trimmed by 5 bases and the J gene end by 7 bases; junction bases not matched to a gene: 6. In DNA, the CDR3 is TGTGCCAGCAGTCTAACAGGGGGCCAGAATTCACCCCTCCACTTT. It translates to CASSLTGGQNSPLHF.

The chain couples TRBV24-1 to TRBJ2-3, with a weak D call TRBD2 (6 bases). The germline CDR1 and CDR2 sequences are KGHDR and SFDVKD. This CDR3 spans 15 amino acids. Trimming removed 3 bases from V and 4 bases from J, with 13 bases in between. CDR3 protein: CATSDGTPKADTQYF. In DNA form, the CDR3 reads TGTGCCACCAGTGATGGGACTCCGAAGGCAGATACGCAGTATTTT.

There are a few counts of this clonotype. The V call is TRBV9, the J call TRBJ2-3; D is ambiguous. This CDR3 comprises 13 residues. In germline, CDR1 is SGDLS, CDR2 YYNGEE. Trimming took 0 bases from V and 3 from J, leaving 5 bases between them. CDR3 in amino acids: CASSVAQTDTQYF. As DNA, the CDR3 is TGTGCCAGCAGCGTAGCCCAAACAGATACGCAGTATTTT. Based on the CDR3 plus reference TRBV9 and TRBJ2-3, the full variable domain is DSGVTQTPKHLITATGQRVTLRCSPRSGDLSVYWYQQSLDQGLQFLIQYYNGEERAKGNILERFSAQQFPDLHSELNLSSLELGDSALYFCASSVAQTDTQYFGPGTRLTVL.

This clonotype was detected a few times. This chain joins TRBV2 and TRBJ1-1; maybe TRBD1 (6 bases). Germline V lookup: CDR1 SNHLY, CDR2 FYNNEI. This CDR3 comprises 15 residues. V lost 4 bases to trimming and J lost 5 bases, with 17 bases between them. As DNA, the CDR3 is TGTGCCAGCAGTGTTCGGGGGGCGGGTGGGACTGAAGCTTTCTTT. The encoded protein is CASSVRGAGGTEAFF.

This clonotype was detected only a few times. The chain carries TRBV10-3 and TRBJ1-2, with TRBD1 identical over 7 bases. The CDR3 is made up of 16 amino acids. V lost 3 bases to trimming and J lost 2 bases; unmatched junction nucleotides: 9. CDR1 is ENHRY and CDR2 is SYGVKD in the germline V gene. CDR3 nucleotides: TGTGCCATCAGTGATATACAGGGGCCAACCAACTATGGCTACACCTTC. Translation: CAISDIQGPTNYGYTF.

This clonotype was observed many times. V usage is TRBV5-4 and J usage is TRBJ1-6; 10 bases map to TRBD1. This CDR3 comprises 19 residues. V was clipped by 1 base and J by 7 bases; unmatched bases: 14. The germline V gene has CDR1 SGHNT and CDR2 YYREEE (reference sequence). For the CDR3, the DNA is TGTGCCAGCAGCTTGAAAGGGACCTTCCTGGACAGGGGGAATTCACCCCTCCACTTT. Translated, it gives CASSLKGTFLDRGNSPLHF.

This clonotype came up a few times. The chain is built from TRBV7-2 and TRBJ2-7; D is uncertain. Trimming pared 4 bases from V and 0 bases from J, leaving 10 bases between. This CDR3 spans 14 amino acids. Germline CDR1 is SGHTA and CDR2 is FQGNSA. CDR3 in DNA: TGTGCCAGCAGCTATAAATCTAGCTCCTACGAGCAGTACTTC. This sequence encodes CASSYKSSSYEQYF.

This clonotype was seen a few times. The rearrangement uses TRBV12-3 or TRBV12-4 and TRBJ2-1; 9 bases match TRBD2. The CDR3 loop spans 13 amino acids. V shed 8 bases and J 2 bases; nucleotides not matched to a gene: 1. The CDR3 DNA is TGTGCCAGCCAGCGGGAGGCCTACAATGAGCAGTTCTTC. It is translated as CASQREAYNEQFF.

The genes are TRBV20-1 and TRBJ2-7; 7 nucleotides line up with TRBD2. V lost 3 bases to trimming and J lost 3 bases; unmatched junction nucleotides: 5. Germline V CDR1 and CDR2: DFQATT, SNEGSKA (reference sequence). CDR3 length: 13 residues. CDR3: CSASPAGLYEQYF. The CDR3 coding sequence is TGCAGTGCTAGTCCAGCGGGACTCTACGAGCAGTACTTC.

This clonotype was detected only a few times. CDR3 bases: TGTGCCAGCAGCCGGGACTCCATGGACTACAATGAGCAGTTCTTC. This translates into CASSRDSMDYNEQFF. The V call is TRBV12-3 or TRBV12-4, the J call TRBJ2-1; a possible D gene is TRBD2 (6 bases). The CDR3 covers 15 residues. V lost 6 bases and J 3 bases, leaving 15 bases between the germline ends.

This chain links TRBV28 with TRBJ2-7; maybe TRBD2 (7 bases). Per the germline V gene, CDR1 is MDHEN and CDR2 is SYDVKM. This CDR3 has 15 amino acids. V dropped 6 bases and J dropped 4 bases, with 19 bases sitting between them. CDR3 sequence reads: CASRGGGGGVYEQYF. For the CDR3, the DNA is TGTGCCAGCAGGGGGGGCGGGGGTGGGGTTTACGAGCAGTACTTC.

This clonotype was counted many times. This chain connects TRBV11-2 to TRBJ1-2; 12 bases agree with TRBD1. Losses at the gene ends were 6 bases for V and 8 bases for J; bases not matched to a gene: 7. CDR1 and CDR2 from the germline V gene are SGHAT and FQNNGV. The CDR3 is 14 residues long. In nucleotides, the CDR3 is TGTGCCAGCAGTCTAACCGGGACAGGGGGCGGCTACACCTTC. It translates to CASSLTGTGGGYTF.

This clonotype was found a few times. The J gene is TRBJ2-4, the V gene TRBV7-3, with 7 bases fitting TRBD1. The CDR3 covers 13 residues. CDR1 and CDR2 from the germline V gene are SGHTA and FQGTGA. Losses at the gene ends were 3 bases for V and 7 bases for J; bases not matched to a gene: 3. CDR3 amino acids: CASSLRQGNIQYF. The CDR3 nucleotides read TGTGCCAGCAGCTTGAGACAGGGTAACATTCAGTACTTC.

The sample holds a few counts of this clonotype. The chain has TRBV19 and TRBJ1-2; tentatively, D is TRBD1 (5 bases). This CDR3 is built from 16 residues. Germline V gene sequence: CDR1 LNHDA, CDR2 SQIVND (reference sequence). Trimming took 4 bases from V and 5 from J, leaving 20 bases between them. Here the CDR3 reads CASSTPGTREGYGYTF. In DNA, the CDR3 is TGTGCCAGTAGTACGCCCGGGACCCGGGAAGGGTATGGCTACACCTTC.